This entry lists 19 T cell receptor beta chains sequenced from one sample in a study of ipilimumab plus nivolumab after autologous stem cell transplantation. Profiling relied on immunoSEQ multiplex PCR, and the TCRdb table lists in-frame clones only, not all of them. The sample yields roughly 86,000 clones, approximately 86% seen once. This material consisted of PBMCs, taken in a trial of ipilimumab plus nivolumab as post-transplant consolidation. These receptors were obtained from a male donor with diffuse large B-cell lymphoma.

The rearrangement uses TRBV30 and TRBJ1-1; a possible D gene is TRBD1 (5 bases). CDR1 and CDR2 from the germline V gene are GTSNPN and SVGIG (reference sequence). V gave up 2 bases and J gave up 11 bases, with 18 bases separating them. This CDR3 is built from 13 residues. Written as DNA, the CDR3 is TGTGCCTGGAGTCCAAACTCAGGGAGGGAGGCTTTCTTT. Translated: CAWSPNSGREAFF.

There are a few counts of this clone. This chain links TRBV11-2 with TRBJ1-5, with TRBD1 as a possible D gene (5 bases). Trimming pared 5 bases from V and 6 bases from J, leaving 17 bases between. CDR1 is SGHAT and CDR2 is FQNNGV in the germline V gene. CDR3 length equals 15 residues. CDR3 DNA: TGTGCCAGCAGCCAAGACTCAGGCAGGGCTCAGCCCCAGCATTTT. It yields the protein CASSQDSGRAQPQHF.

This rearrangement joins TRBV6-5 to TRBJ1-2; the D gene is possibly TRBD1 (5 bases). The CDR3 loop spans 13 amino acids. Trimming stripped 5 bases from V and 9 bases from J, with 16 bases between. In germline, CDR1 is MNHEY, CDR2 SVGAGI. CDR3 residues: CASSETDLHSYTF. CDR3 DNA sequence: TGTGCCAGCAGTGAGACAGATCTCCATAGCTACACCTTC.

The chain carries TRBV6-5 and TRBJ2-7, with D possibly matching TRBD1 (5 bases). V shed 6 bases and J shed 6 bases, with 18 bases lying between them. The CDR3 consists of 14 residues. Germline V CDR1 and CDR2: MNHEY, SVGAGI. This CDR3 is CASSPTRARGEQYF. CDR3 sequence (DNA): TGTGCCAGCAGCCCCACCAGGGCAAGGGGCGAGCAGTACTTC.

This clone occurred a few times. The chain has TRBV2 and TRBJ2-7; TRBD2 agrees at 8 bases. Per germline, CDR1 SNHLY and CDR2 FYNNEI. J was trimmed by 6 bases and V by 8 bases; bases with no gene match: 12. CDR3 length: 14 amino acids. CDR3 DNA sequence: TGTGCCAGCCTCGGGGGACTAGGTGAGGGCGAGCAGTACTTC. It is translated as CASLGGLGEGEQYF.

The chain combines TRBV21-1 with TRBJ1-6; the D segment call TRBD1 is taken from the table without a DNA check. TRBV21-1 is recorded as a pseudogene. This CDR3 region has 16 residues. CDR3 sequence reads: CASSKAPRETNSPLHF. DNA for the CDR3: TGTGCCAGCAGCAAAGCGCCCAGGGAAACTAATTCACCCCTCCACTTT.

The gene calls are TRBV7-3 and TRBJ2-5, with D perhaps given as TRBD1 or TRBD2 (6 bases each). The CDR3 is 16 amino acids. V lost 5 bases, J lost 5 bases, and 21 bases lay in between. Germline CDR1 SGHTA, CDR2 FQGTGA. The CDR3 nucleotides read TGTGCCAGCAGCCCCACCCTAGGGGGGAGCGGGGAGACCCAGTACTTC. Its translation: CASSPTLGGSGETQYF.

V gene TRBV5-4 combines with J gene TRBJ1-5; no definite D call. This CDR3 comprises 13 residues. With 3 bases removed from V and 3 bases from J, the gap between germline ends came to 7 bases. The germline V gene has CDR1 SGHNT and CDR2 YYREEE (reference sequence). The CDR3 loop is CASSSLPNQPQHF. The CDR3 DNA follows: TGTGCCAGCAGCTCCCTACCCAATCAGCCCCAGCATTTT.

CDR3 DNA: TGTGCCAGCAGCCCCCGACCCGGGACTAGCGGGGGAGAGACCCAGTACTTC. Translated: CASSPRPGTSGGETQYF. The chain employs TRBV7-6 and TRBJ2-5, with 14 bases identical to TRBD2. This CDR3 contains 17 residues. From germline, CDR1 is SGHVS and CDR2 FNYEAQ. V lost 5 bases, J lost 4 bases, and 9 bases stayed unmatched.

V gene TRBV19 combines with J gene TRBJ1-1, with a tentative D call TRBD1 (6 bases). CDR1 and CDR2 (germline): LNHDA, SQIVND (reference sequence). This CDR3 comprises 13 residues. V gave up 2 bases and J gave up 11 bases, with 15 bases separating them. The CDR3 region is CASSIRDTIGAFF. In DNA, the CDR3 is TGTGCCAGTAGTATAAGGGACACCATTGGGGCTTTCTTT. Together with reference TRBV19 and TRBJ1-1, the CDR3 gives the full variable domain: DGGITQSPKYLFRKEGQNVTLSCEQNLNHDAMYWYRQDPGQGLRLIYYSQIVNDFQKGDIAEGYSVSREKKESFPLTVTSAQKNPTAFYLCASSIRDTIGAFFGQGTRLTVV.

This clone has only a few counts. This sequence joins TRBV18 and TRBJ1-6; TRBD1 matches at 8 bases. Germline CDR1 is KGHSH and CDR2 is LQKENI. CDR3 length equals 17 residues. Trimming removed 6 bases from V and 10 bases from J; junction bases left unmatched: 17. The CDR3 sequence: CASSDSVGGQGSSPLHF. As DNA, the CDR3 is TGTGCCAGCTCGGACTCCGTGGGAGGACAGGGCTCATCACCCCTCCACTTT. Full variable domain (rest looked up from reference TRBV18 and TRBJ1-6): NAGVMQNPRHLVRRRGQEARLRCSPMKGHSHVYWYRQLPEEGLKFMVYLQKENIIDESGMPKERFSAEFPKEGPSILRIQQVVRGDSAAYFCASSDSVGGQGSSPLHFGNGTRLTVT.

V usage is TRBV5-4 and J usage is TRBJ2-2; D may correspond to TRBD1 or TRBD2 (5 bases each). From germline, CDR1 is SGHNT and CDR2 YYREEE (reference sequence). The CDR3 contains 15 residues. V lost 3 bases, J lost 6 bases, and 15 bases lay in between. The CDR3 loop is CASSSTGDGSGELFF. The CDR3 coding sequence is TGTGCCAGCAGCTCGACCGGGGACGGCTCCGGGGAGCTGTTTTTT.

This rearrangement joins TRBV27 to TRBJ2-1, with TRBD1 identical over 7 bases. J was trimmed by 7 bases and V by 5 bases; bases with no gene match: 11. Germline-derived CDR1 and CDR2 are MNHEY and SMNVEV (reference sequence). The CDR3 has 15 residues. The CDR3 DNA follows: TGTGCCAGCAGTCACGGGACAGCCCTGGGGAATGAGCAGTTCTTC. Its translation: CASSHGTALGNEQFF.

V and J are TRBV5-4 and TRBJ2-3; 14 bases line up with TRBD2. Germline V gene sequence: CDR1 SGHNT, CDR2 YYREEE (reference sequence). Trimming cost V 3 bases and J 0 bases; bases outside gene matches: 6. The CDR3 has 18 amino acids. CDR3 protein: CASSSPGLAGVSTDTQYF. The CDR3 nucleotides read TGTGCCAGCAGCTCCCCGGGACTAGCGGGGGTGAGCACAGATACGCAGTATTTT.

The chain is built from TRBV7-3 and TRBJ2-7; 12 positions agree with TRBD2. The CDR3 loop spans 15 amino acids. With V trimmed by 2 bases and J by 5 bases, 4 bases remained unmatched. Per germline, CDR1 SGHTA and CDR2 FQGTGA. The CDR3 region is CASSLGLAGINEQYF. DNA of the CDR3: TGTGCCAGCAGCTTAGGACTAGCGGGGATCAACGAGCAGTACTTC.

This chain joins TRBV27 and TRBJ2-3, with unresolved D. The CDR3 extends over 14 amino acids. V was trimmed by 5 bases and J by 4 bases, leaving 13 bases between them. Germline V gives CDR1 MNHEY, CDR2 SMNVEV (reference sequence). CDR3 sequence (DNA): TGTGCCAGCAGTCCCCTGTTGTCTGCAGATACGCAGTATTTT. It codes for CASSPLLSADTQYF.

The V gene is TRBV6-5, the J gene TRBJ2-7, with a tentative D call TRBD2 (6 bases). The CDR3 sequence is 16 residues long. Per germline, CDR1 MNHEY and CDR2 SVGAGI. The V and J ends lost 4 bases and 3 bases respectively, with 19 bases between them. CDR3 DNA: TGTGCCAGCAGTTCGCGGGACCCGAGGAGGGGCTACGAGCAGTACTTC. This gives the protein CASSSRDPRRGYEQYF.

The chain carries TRBV2 and TRBJ2-3, with TRBD2 matching over 7 bases. V lost 6 bases to trimming and J lost 0 bases; unmatched junction nucleotides: 21. The CDR3 sequence is 20 residues long. Looked up from germline, CDR1 is SNHLY and CDR2 is FYNNEI. DNA for the CDR3: TGTGCCAGCAGAAGGATAGGACGGGGGGAAAATATATCTAGCACAGATACGCAGTATTTT. Translation: CASRRIGRGENISSTDTQYF.

This chain uses TRBV4-1 with TRBJ1-1; 8 bases line up with TRBD1. Germline CDR1 MGHRA, CDR2 YSYEKL. This CDR3 has 16 amino acids. The J segment lost 3 bases and the V segment lost 1 base, leaving 7 bases of the junction unmatched. The CDR3 sequence: CASSQAIGGQDTEAFF. The CDR3 DNA sequence: TGCGCCAGCAGCCAAGCCATAGGGGGACAGGACACTGAAGCTTTCTTT.